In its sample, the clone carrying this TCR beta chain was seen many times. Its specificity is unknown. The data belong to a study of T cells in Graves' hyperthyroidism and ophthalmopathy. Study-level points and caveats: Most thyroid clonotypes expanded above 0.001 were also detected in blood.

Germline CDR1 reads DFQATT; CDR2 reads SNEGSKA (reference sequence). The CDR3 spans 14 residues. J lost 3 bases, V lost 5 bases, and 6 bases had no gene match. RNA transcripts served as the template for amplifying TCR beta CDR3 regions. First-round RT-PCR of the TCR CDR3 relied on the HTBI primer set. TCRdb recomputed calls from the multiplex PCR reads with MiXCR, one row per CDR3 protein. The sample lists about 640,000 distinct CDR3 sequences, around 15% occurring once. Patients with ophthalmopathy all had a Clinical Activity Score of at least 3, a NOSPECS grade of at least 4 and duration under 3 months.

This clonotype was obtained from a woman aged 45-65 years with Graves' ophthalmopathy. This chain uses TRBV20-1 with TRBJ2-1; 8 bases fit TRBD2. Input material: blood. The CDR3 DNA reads TGCAGTGCTGATATAGCGGGAAGCTACAATGAGCAGTTCTTC. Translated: CSADIAGSYNEQFF.